A single sample is the source of the 22 T cell receptor beta chains below, sequenced in a study of molecular identifiers for immune sequencing clone quantification listed by TCRdb under 2018. Library construction relied on PCR. The reads were generated on an Illumina HiSeq 4000. The public reads were quality trimmed at Q25 with fastp and then assembled into clones with MiXCR by TCRdb, keeping productive beta chains. Identical CDR3 protein sequences are pooled into one entry, listed with their most common genes and DNA. This sample comprises roughly 320,000 distinct CDR3 sequences, 20% to 25% of them detected only once. The biggest ten clones account for 0.75% to 0.85% of the sample. The sequencing sample was made of naive CD8+ T cells from blood, with Jurkat cell RNA spiked in. This sample's cell subset or site label indicates: FACS-sorted CD8+CD4-CCR7+CD45RA+ naive T cells. The receptors originated from a human donor in good health. Some libraries in this study had Jurkat cell RNA spiked in.

This clonotype occurred many times. The CDR3 DNA follows: TGTGCCAGCAGACTTACTAGCGAAAAACAGTTCTTC. It is translated as CASRLTSEKQFF. V usage is TRBV6-2 or TRBV6-3 and J usage is TRBJ2-1; 7 bases map to TRBD2. In germline, CDR1 is MNHEY, CDR2 SVGEGT. The V and J ends lost 6 bases and 13 bases, in that order; junction bases with no gene match: 9. CDR3 length equals 12 residues.

The chain uses TRBV3-1 and TRBJ2-3; D remains unclear. The CDR3 runs to 16 residues. Germline CDR1 LGHDT, CDR2 YNNKEL (reference sequence). V was cut by 1 base and J by 6 bases, with 17 bases left in between. The chain's CDR3 is CASSQVTTGFGDTQYF. CDR3 sequence (DNA): TGTGCCAGCAGCCAAGTTACGACTGGATTTGGCGATACGCAGTATTTT.

The sample holds a few counts of this clonotype. Since a much larger clone is just one base distant, this may be a read error. No conserved phenylalanine or tryptophan is present at the end of the CDR3, so a read error is the likely explanation. The chain uses TRBV6-2 or TRBV6-3 and TRBJ2-5; D gene uncertain. Germline V gene lookup returns CDR1 MNHEY and CDR2 SVGEGT. V was shortened by 6 bases and J by 4 bases, with 12 bases between the two germline ends. This CDR3 spans 13 amino acids. The CDR3 spells CASSPGPRETQYL. CDR3 nucleotide sequence: TGTGCCAGCAGCCCAGGACCTCGAGAGACCCAGTACCTC.

Points on this clonotype: A much larger clone differs from this one at a single base, so this may be a read error. This chain connects TRBV5-1 to TRBJ2-3; a weak D match, TRBD2 (5 bases). Germline values: CDR1 SGHRS, CDR2 YFSETQ. This CDR3 has 15 residues. The chain's CDR3 is CASSTDGASTDAQYF. DNA of the CDR3: TGCGCCAGCAGCACGGACGGAGCTAGCACAGATGCGCAGTATTTT.

Of note for this clonotype: Given a much more abundant clone one base away, this may be a read error. The rearrangement joins TRBV9 to TRBJ2-1; TRBD2 aligns across 8 bases. Per germline, CDR1 SGDLS and CDR2 YYNGEE. V lost 1 base to trimming and J lost 10 bases; unmatched junction nucleotides: 10. This CDR3 has 15 amino acids. The CDR3, as DNA: TGTGCCAGCAGCGTACGGGGGGGCAATAGCGACGAGCAGTTCTTC. Protein sequence: CASSVRGGNSDEQFF. Combining the CDR3 with reference TRBV9 and TRBJ2-1 gives the whole variable domain DSGVTQTPKHLITATGQRVTLRCSPRSGDLSVYWYQQSLDQGLQFLIQYYNGEERAKGNILERFSAQQFPDLHSELNLSSLELGDSALYFCASSVRGGNSDEQFFGPGTRLTVL.

This clonotype was detected many times. The gene calls are TRBV5-6 and TRBJ2-2; D remains ambiguous. The CDR3 has 15 residues. Trimming removed 5 bases from V and 1 base from J, with 12 bases in between. CDR1 is SGHDT and CDR2 is YYEEEE in the germline V gene. CDR3 protein: CASRQRNKNTGELFF. CDR3 in DNA: TGTGCCAGCAGACAAAGAAACAAGAACACCGGGGAGCTGTTTTTT.

This clonotype has a handful of counts. V usage is TRBV11-1 and J usage is TRBJ2-3, with 9 positions matching TRBD2. Germline V CDR1 and CDR2: SGHAT, FQDESV (reference sequence). The CDR3 length is 18 residues. V trimming: 5 bases; J trimming: 2 bases; junction bases outside the gene matches: 14. CDR3 loop: CASSTGLRLAGFTDTQYF. DNA of the CDR3: TGTGCCAGCAGCACTGGGCTGCGGCTAGCGGGATTCACAGATACGCAGTATTTT.

This clonotype was recorded at least ten times. The chain uses TRBV20-1 and TRBJ2-3; TRBD1 aligns across 8 bases. V trimming: 5 bases; J trimming: 2 bases; junction bases outside the gene matches: 9. Germline assignment: CDR1 DFQATT and CDR2 SNEGSKA (reference sequence). The CDR3 has 15 residues. CDR3 bases: TGCAGTGCTTCACAGACAGGGGACTTCACAGATACGCAGTATTTT. Its translation: CSASQTGDFTDTQYF.

This clonotype was detected a few times. This chain connects TRBV28 to TRBJ1-1; D might be TRBD1 (6 bases). Germline V gives CDR1 MDHEN, CDR2 SYDVKM. This CDR3 has 14 residues. Trimming left V 2 bases short and J 0 bases short, with 7 bases between. CDR3 nucleotide sequence: TGTGCCAGCAGTTTAGGGACATTGAACACTGAAGCTTTCTTT. Translated, it gives CASSLGTLNTEAFF.

This clonotype was counted ten times or more. The CDR3 protein is CATGGQETQYF. The CDR3 DNA is TGTGCCACCGGAGGGCAAGAGACCCAGTACTTC. The chain carries TRBV15 and TRBJ2-5; a possible D gene is TRBD2 (6 bases). CDR3 size: 11 residues. Germline CDR1 LNHNV, CDR2 YYDKDF (reference sequence). V gave up 8 bases and J gave up 2 bases, with 6 bases separating them. Filled out from reference TRBV15 and TRBJ2-5, the complete variable domain reads DAMVIQNPRYQVTQFGKPVTLSCSQTLNHNVMYWYQQKSSQAPKLLFHYYDKDFNNEADTPDNFQSRRPNTSFCFLDIRSPGLGDTAMYLCATGGQETQYFGPGTRLLVL.

The V gene is TRBV20-1, the J gene TRBJ2-7, with TRBD2 matching over 13 bases. The CDR3 totals 16 residues. From germline, CDR1 is DFQATT and CDR2 SNEGSKA (reference sequence). V lost 2 bases, J lost 7 bases, and 11 bases stayed unmatched. The CDR3 loop reads CSARLGTSGIWREQYF. The CDR3 DNA follows: TGCAGTGCTAGACTTGGGACTAGCGGGATATGGAGGGAGCAGTACTTC.

The sample holds many counts of this clonotype. The chain is built from TRBV4-2 and TRBJ2-7; no firm D call. The CDR3 has 14 residues. V lost 0 bases and J 3 bases, leaving 9 bases between the germline ends. Looked up from germline, CDR1 is LGHNA and CDR2 is YNFKEQ. The CDR3 DNA follows: TGTGCCAGCAGCCAAGAATTTGGGTTCTACGAGCAGTACTTC. It translates to CASSQEFGFYEQYF.

This clonotype was found a few times. V and J are TRBV18 and TRBJ2-3, with D unresolved. Germline loops: CDR1 KGHSH, CDR2 LQKENI. This CDR3 is 13 amino acids long. The V end lost 2 bases, the J end lost 2 bases, and 5 bases lay between the germline ends. Here the CDR3 reads CASSPSATDTQYF. The CDR3 DNA is TGTGCCAGCTCACCATCGGCCACAGATACGCAGTATTTT. Full variable domain (missing parts from reference TRBV18 and TRBJ2-3): NAGVMQNPRHLVRRRGQEARLRCSPMKGHSHVYWYRQLPEEGLKFMVYLQKENIIDESGMPKERFSAEFPKEGPSILRIQQVVRGDSAAYFCASSPSATDTQYFGPGTRLTVL.

This clonotype was counted ten times or more. J is TRBJ1-1 and V is TRBV7-2; D is ambiguous. V lost 5 bases and J 0 bases, leaving 16 bases between the germline ends. CDR3 size: 16 residues. Germline values: CDR1 SGHTA, CDR2 FQGNSA. For the CDR3, the DNA is TGTGCCAGCAGCCCAACCCACAGTTTGATGAACACTGAAGCTTTCTTT. This codes for CASSPTHSLMNTEAFF.

The table lists this clonotype with many counts. The chain employs TRBV7-2 and TRBJ2-1; D possibly corresponds to TRBD2 (6 bases). With 6 bases removed from V and 3 bases from J, the gap between germline ends came to 15 bases. The CDR3 has 15 residues. Germline CDR1 is SGHTA and CDR2 is FQGNSA. CDR3 region: CASSRSGEDYNEQFF. CDR3 nucleotide sequence: TGTGCCAGCAGTCGATCGGGGGAGGACTACAATGAGCAGTTCTTC. Using reference TRBV7-2 and TRBJ2-1 for the parts outside the CDR3, the full variable domain is GAGVSQSPSNKVTEKGKDVELRCDPISGHTALYWYRQSLGQGLEFLIYFQGNSAPDKSGLPSDRFSAERTGGSVSTLTIQRTQQEDSAVYLCASSRSGEDYNEQFFGPGTRLTVL.

Comments on this clonotype: This may be a read error: a much more frequent sequence differs by one nucleotide. The chain employs TRBV2 and TRBJ1-2; D might be TRBD1 (5 bases). The CDR3 runs 15 residues. Germline lookup yields CDR1 SNHLY and CDR2 FYNNEI. In DNA, the CDR3 is TGTGCCAGCAGTGAAGCTAGCGGGGACTTCTATGACTACACCTTC. Translated, it gives CASSEASGDFYDYTF.

The chain recombines TRBV6-2 or TRBV6-3 with TRBJ1-5; 7 positions agree with TRBD1. CDR3 length equals 15 residues. Trimming removed 6 bases from V and 4 bases from J; junction bases left unmatched: 9. Germline V lookup: CDR1 MNHEY, CDR2 SVGEGT. The CDR3 coding sequence is TGTGCCAGCAGCTACGGCTACAGGGGTAATCAGCCCCAGCATTTT. Residues: CASSYGYRGNQPQHF.

Concerning this clonotype: A much larger clone lies a single base off, so this may be a read error. The rearrangement joins TRBV19 to TRBJ2-7; D ambiguous. The CDR3 loop spans 13 amino acids. The V gene's germline CDR1 is LNHDA and CDR2 SQIVND (reference sequence). The V end was cut by 4 bases, the J end by 3 bases, with 10 bases between. CDR3 protein: CASSTERYYEQYF. The CDR3 DNA reads TGTGCCAGTAGTACGGAGCGCTACTACGAGCAGTACTTC.

This chain joins TRBV20-1 and TRBJ2-1; 9 bases match TRBD2. The germline V gene encodes CDR1 DFQATT and CDR2 SNEGSKA (reference sequence). V lost 5 bases and J lost 1; bases outside the gene matches: 18. The CDR3 covers 19 residues. The CDR3 here is CSAHPRLADQSRSYNEQFF. The CDR3 region has the DNA TGCAGTGCTCACCCCCGACTAGCGGACCAAAGCAGGTCCTACAATGAGCAGTTCTTC.

This clonotype was detected ten times or more. V gene TRBV2 combines with J gene TRBJ2-7; D is possibly TRBD2 (7 bases). Germline CDR1 is SNHLY and CDR2 is FYNNEI. The germline V and J ends were trimmed by 6 bases and 5 bases, with 8 bases remaining between them. The CDR3 runs to 11 residues. Here the CDR3 DNA reads TGTGCCAGCAGGGGGGGGCACGAGCAGTACTTC. Encoded protein: CASRGGHEQYF.

J is TRBJ2-2 and V is TRBV6-5; D unresolved. The ends were cut back, 6 bases at V and 5 bases at J, with 16 bases in the middle. This CDR3 comprises 15 residues. CDR1 is MNHEY and CDR2 is SVGAGI in the germline V gene. The CDR3 is CASRLTPGRTGELFF. For the CDR3, the DNA is TGTGCCAGCAGACTGACCCCTGGAAGGACCGGGGAGCTGTTTTTT.

This clonotype was picked up many times. The V gene is TRBV5-1, the J gene TRBJ2-3; D ambiguous. The CDR3 loop spans 13 amino acids. CDR1 and CDR2 (germline): SGHRS, YFSETQ. Trimming removed 5 bases from V and 0 bases from J, with 7 bases in between. The CDR3 region is CASRGSSTDTQYF. CDR3 DNA: TGCGCCAGCAGGGGGTCTAGCACAGATACGCAGTATTTT.